This T cell receptor (beta chain) emerged from a study of shared clonotypes between healthy human individuals. This CDR3 region has 11 residues. The germline V gene encodes CDR1 SEHNR and CDR2 FQNEAQ (reference sequence). V was shortened by 8 bases and J by 9 bases, with 8 bases between the two germline ends. Sequenced by immunoSEQ multiplex PCR; TCRdb stores in-frame clones only, minus some. This table has over 950,000 clones, approximately 75% appearing once. The receptor was derived from a man in his late teens or twenties in good health. Some clones in this sample may be carry-over from other donors' samples. The rearrangement uses TRBV7-9 and TRBJ1-6; D unclear. Specimen: memory CD4+ T cells from PBMCs. Regarding subset: CD45RA-negative fraction. The CDR3 sequence is CASGSASPLHF. CDR3 DNA: TGTGCCAGCGGGTCCGCTTCACCCCTCCACTTT.